This T cell receptor (beta chain) is drawn from a study of tumor-infiltrating lymphocytes in localized non-small cell lung cancer. About the research overall: Each patient gave resected tumor and non-adjacent uninvolved lung tissue.

Study-level findings and limits: No link was found between tumor T-cell fraction and recurrence-free survival. Tumors had more T cell infiltration than uninvolved lung, per TCRbeta sequencing and CD3 counts.

Here immunoSEQ multiplex PCR was the method, and the copy in TCRdb shows in-frame clones only, minus some. The top ten clones hold roughly 6% of a sample with approximately 17,000 clones, approximately 68% of them seen once. Worth noting for this clone: The target antigen is unknown.

CDR3 length: 16 residues. In germline, CDR1 is LNHDA, CDR2 SQIVND (reference sequence). Deletions cut 4 bases from V and 1 base from J, with 17 bases between. V gene TRBV19 combines with J gene TRBJ2-7, with D possibly matching TRBD1 (6 bases). The origin of this receptor is a human donor with non-small cell lung cancer. Sequencing used lung tumor tissue. The CDR3 here is CASSTLQGQHSYEQYF. The CDR3 DNA reads TGTGCCAGTAGTACCCTACAAGGACAGCATTCCTACGAGCAGTACTTC.